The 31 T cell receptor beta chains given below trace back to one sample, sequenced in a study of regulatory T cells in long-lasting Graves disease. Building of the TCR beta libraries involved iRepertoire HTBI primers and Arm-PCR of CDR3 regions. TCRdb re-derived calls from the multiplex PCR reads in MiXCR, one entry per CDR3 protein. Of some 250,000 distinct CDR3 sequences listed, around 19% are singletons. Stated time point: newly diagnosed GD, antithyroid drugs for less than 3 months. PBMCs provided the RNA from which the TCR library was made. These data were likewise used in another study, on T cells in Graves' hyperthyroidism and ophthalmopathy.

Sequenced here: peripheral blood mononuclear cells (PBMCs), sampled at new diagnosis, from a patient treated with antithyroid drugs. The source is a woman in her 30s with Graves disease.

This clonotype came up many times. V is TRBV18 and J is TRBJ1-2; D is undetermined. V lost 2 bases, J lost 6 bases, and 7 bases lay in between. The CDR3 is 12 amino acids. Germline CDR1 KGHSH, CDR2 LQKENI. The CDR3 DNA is TGTGCCAGCTCACCATCTGGGGATGGCTACACCTTC. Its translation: CASSPSGDGYTF. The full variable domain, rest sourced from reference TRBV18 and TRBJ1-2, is NAGVMQNPRHLVRRRGQEARLRCSPMKGHSHVYWYRQLPEEGLKFMVYLQKENIIDESGMPKERFSAEFPKEGPSILRIQQVVRGDSAAYFCASSPSGDGYTFGSGTRLTVV.

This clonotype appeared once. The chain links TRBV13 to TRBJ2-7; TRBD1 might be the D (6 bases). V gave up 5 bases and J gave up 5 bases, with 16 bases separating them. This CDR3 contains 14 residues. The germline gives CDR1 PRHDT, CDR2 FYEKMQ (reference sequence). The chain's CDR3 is CASSDRDTGHEQYF. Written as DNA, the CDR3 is TGTGCCAGCAGCGACCGGGACACCGGCCACGAGCAGTACTTC.

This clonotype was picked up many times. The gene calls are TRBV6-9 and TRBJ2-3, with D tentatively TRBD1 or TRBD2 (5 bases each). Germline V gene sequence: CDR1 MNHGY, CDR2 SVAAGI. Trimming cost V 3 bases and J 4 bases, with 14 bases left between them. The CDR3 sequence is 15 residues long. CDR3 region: CASSYRDPGADTQYF. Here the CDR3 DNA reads TGTGCCAGCAGTTACCGGGACCCCGGGGCAGATACGCAGTATTTT.

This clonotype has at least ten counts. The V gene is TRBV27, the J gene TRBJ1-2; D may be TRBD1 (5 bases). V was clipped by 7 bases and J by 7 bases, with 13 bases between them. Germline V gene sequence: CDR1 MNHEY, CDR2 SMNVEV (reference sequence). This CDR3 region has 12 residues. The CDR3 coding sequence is TGTGCCAGCATGGGGGAATACTCTGGCTACACCTTC. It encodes CASMGEYSGYTF.

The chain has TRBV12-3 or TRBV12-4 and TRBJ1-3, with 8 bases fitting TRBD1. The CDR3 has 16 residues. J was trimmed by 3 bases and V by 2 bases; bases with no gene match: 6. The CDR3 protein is CASSLWTGMSGNTIYF. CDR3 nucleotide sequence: TGTGCCAGCAGTTTATGGACAGGGATGAGTGGAAACACCATATATTTT.

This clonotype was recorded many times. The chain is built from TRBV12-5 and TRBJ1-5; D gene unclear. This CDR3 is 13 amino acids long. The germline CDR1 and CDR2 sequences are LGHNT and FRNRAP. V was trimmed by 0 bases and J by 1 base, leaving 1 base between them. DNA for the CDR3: TGTGCTAGTGGTTTGGTAAGCAATCAGCCCCAGCATTTT. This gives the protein CASGLVSNQPQHF.

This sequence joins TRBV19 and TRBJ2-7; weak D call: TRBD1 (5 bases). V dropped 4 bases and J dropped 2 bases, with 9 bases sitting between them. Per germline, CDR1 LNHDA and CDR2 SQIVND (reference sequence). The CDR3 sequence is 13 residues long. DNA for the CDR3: TGTGCCAGTAGTAAGGACACCCCCTACGAGCAGTACTTC. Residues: CASSKDTPYEQYF.

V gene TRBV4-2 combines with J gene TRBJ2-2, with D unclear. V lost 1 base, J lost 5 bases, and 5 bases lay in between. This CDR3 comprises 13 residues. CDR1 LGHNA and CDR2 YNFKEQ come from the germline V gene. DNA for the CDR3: TGTGCCAGCAGCCAAGCGCGGACCGGGGAGCTGTTTTTT. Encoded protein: CASSQARTGELFF.

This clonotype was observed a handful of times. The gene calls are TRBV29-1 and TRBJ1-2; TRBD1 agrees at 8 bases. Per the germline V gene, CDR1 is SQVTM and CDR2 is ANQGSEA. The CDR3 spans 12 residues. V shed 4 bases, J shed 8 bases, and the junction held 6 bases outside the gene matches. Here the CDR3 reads CSVGQGAGGYTF. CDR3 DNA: TGCAGCGTTGGTCAGGGGGCGGGCGGCTACACCTTC.

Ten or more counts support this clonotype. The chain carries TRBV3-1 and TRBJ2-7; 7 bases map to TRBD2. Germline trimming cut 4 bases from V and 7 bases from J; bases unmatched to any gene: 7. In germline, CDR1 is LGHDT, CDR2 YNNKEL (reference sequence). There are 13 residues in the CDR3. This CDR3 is CASSPDPSGEQYF. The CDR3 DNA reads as TGTGCCAGCAGCCCGGACCCTAGCGGAGAGCAGTACTTC.

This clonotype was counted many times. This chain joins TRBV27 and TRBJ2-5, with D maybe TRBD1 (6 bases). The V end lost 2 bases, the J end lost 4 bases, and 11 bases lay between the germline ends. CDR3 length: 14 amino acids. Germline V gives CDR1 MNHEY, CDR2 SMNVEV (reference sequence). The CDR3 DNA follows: TGTGCCAGCAGTTTAACAGGGTCGGGAGAGACCCAGTACTTC. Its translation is CASSLTGSGETQYF.

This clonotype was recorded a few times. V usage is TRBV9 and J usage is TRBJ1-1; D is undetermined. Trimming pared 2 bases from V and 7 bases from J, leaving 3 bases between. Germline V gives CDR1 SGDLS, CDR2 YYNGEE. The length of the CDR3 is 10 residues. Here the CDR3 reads CASSVGEAFF. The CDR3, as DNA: TGTGCCAGCAGCGTTGGTGAAGCTTTCTTT.

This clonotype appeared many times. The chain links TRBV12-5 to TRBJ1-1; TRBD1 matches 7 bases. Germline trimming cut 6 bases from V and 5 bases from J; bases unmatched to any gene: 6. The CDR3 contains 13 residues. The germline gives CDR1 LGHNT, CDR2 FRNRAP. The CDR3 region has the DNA TGTGCTAGTGGAAAAGGGGGCTTGACTGAAGCTTTCTTT. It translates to CASGKGGLTEAFF.

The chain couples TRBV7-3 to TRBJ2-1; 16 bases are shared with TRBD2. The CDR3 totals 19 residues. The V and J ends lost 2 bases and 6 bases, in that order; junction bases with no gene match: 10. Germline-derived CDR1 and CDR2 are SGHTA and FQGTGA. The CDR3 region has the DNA TGTGCCAGCAGCTTAGGGGGACTAGCGGGAGGGCCAATAGGCAATGAGCAGTTCTTC. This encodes CASSLGGLAGGPIGNEQFF.

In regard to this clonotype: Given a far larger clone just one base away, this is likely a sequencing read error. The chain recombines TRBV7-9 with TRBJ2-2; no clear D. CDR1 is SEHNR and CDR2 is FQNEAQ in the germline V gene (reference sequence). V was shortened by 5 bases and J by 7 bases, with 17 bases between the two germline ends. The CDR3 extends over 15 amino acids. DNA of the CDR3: TGTGCCAGCAGCATTACATTTCGGGTTGGCGGGGAGCTGTTTTTT. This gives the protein CASSITFRVGGELFF.

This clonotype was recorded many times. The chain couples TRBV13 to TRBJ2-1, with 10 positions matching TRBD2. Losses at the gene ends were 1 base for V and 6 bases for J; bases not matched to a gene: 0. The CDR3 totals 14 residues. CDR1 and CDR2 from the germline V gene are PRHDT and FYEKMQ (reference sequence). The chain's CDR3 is CASSLVAGGNEQFF. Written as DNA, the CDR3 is TGTGCCAGCAGCTTAGTAGCGGGGGGCAATGAGCAGTTCTTC.

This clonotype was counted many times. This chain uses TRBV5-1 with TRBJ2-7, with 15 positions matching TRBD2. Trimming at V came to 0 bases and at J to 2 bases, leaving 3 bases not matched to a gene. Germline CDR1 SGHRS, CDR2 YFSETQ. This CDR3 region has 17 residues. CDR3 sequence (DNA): TGCGCCAGCAGCTTGGCGGGACTAGCGGGGGGTGCCTACGAGCAGTACTTC. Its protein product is CASSLAGLAGGAYEQYF.

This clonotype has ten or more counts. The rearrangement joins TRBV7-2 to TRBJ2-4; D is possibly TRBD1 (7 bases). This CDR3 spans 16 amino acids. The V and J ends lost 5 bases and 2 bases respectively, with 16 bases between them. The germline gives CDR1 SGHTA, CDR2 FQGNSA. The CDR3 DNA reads TGTGCCAGCAGCACTCGACAGGGAGGCCCCAAAAACATTCAGTACTTC. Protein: CASSTRQGGPKNIQYF.

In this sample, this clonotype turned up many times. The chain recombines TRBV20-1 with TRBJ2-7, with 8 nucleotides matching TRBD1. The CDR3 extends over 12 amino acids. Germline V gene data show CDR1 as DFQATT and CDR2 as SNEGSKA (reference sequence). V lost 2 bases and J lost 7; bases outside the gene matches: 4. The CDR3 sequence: CSARQGAREQYF. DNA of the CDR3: TGCAGTGCTAGACAGGGGGCGCGGGAGCAGTACTTC.

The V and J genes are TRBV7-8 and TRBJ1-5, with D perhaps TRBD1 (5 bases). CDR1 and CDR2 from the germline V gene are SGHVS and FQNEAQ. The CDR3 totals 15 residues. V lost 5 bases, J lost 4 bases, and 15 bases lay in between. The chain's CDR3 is CASSQGEGRNQPQHF. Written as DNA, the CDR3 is TGTGCCAGCAGCCAGGGTGAGGGACGGAATCAGCCCCAGCATTTT.

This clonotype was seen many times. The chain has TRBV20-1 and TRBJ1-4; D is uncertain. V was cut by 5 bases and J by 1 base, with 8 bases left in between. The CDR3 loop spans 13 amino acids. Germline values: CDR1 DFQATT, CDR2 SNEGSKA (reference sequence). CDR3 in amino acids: CSAYGRTNEKLFF. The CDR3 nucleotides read TGCAGTGCTTACGGCAGAACTAATGAAAAACTGTTTTTT.

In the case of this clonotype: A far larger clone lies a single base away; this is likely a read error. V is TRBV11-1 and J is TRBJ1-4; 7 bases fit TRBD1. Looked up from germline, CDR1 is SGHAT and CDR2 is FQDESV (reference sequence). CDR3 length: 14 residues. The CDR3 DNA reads TGTGCCAGCGGCTTGGGGACAGTTAATGAAAAACTGTTTTTT. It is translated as CASGLGTVNEKLFF.

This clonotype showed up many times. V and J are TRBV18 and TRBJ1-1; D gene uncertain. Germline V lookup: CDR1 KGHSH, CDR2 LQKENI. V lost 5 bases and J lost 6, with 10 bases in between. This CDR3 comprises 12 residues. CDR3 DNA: TGTGCCAGCTCAGCCCTAGTCTCTGAAGCTTTCTTT. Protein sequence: CASSALVSEAFF.

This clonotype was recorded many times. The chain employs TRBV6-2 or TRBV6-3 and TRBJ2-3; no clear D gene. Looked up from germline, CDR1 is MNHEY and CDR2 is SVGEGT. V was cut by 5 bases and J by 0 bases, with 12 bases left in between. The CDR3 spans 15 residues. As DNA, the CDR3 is TGTGCCAGCAGTGAAGAGCCAGCTAGCACAGATACGCAGTATTTT. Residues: CASSEEPASTDTQYF.

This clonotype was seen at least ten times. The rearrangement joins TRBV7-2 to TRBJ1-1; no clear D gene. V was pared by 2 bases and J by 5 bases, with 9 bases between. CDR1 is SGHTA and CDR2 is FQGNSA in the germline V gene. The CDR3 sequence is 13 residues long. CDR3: CASSLYRGTEAFF. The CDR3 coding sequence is TGTGCCAGCAGCTTATATCGCGGAACTGAAGCTTTCTTT.

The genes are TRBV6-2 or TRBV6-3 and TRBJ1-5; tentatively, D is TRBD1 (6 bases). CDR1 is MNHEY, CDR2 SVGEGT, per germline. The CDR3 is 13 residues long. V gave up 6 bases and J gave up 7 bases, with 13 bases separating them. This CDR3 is CASSKTGKQPQHF. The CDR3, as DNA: TGTGCCAGCAGCAAAACAGGGAAACAGCCCCAGCATTTT.

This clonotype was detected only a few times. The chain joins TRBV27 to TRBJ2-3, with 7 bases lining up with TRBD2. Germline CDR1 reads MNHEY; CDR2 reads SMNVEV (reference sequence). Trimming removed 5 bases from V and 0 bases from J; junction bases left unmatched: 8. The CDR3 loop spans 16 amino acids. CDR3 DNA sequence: TGTGCCAGCAGTAGATTGGGGGGGGTAAGCACAGATACGCAGTATTTT. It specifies CASSRLGGVSTDTQYF.

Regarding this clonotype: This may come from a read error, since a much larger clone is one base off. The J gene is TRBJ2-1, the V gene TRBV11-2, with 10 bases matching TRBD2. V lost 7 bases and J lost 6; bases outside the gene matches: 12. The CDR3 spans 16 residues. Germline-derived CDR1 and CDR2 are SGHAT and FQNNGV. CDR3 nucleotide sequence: TGTGCCAGCAACATCAAGCGGGGGGGAGTACCCAATGAGCAGTTCTTC. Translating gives CASNIKRGGVPNEQFF.

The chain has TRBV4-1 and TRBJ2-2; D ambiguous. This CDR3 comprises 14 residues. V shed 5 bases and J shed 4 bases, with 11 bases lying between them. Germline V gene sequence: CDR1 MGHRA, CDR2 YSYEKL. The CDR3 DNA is TGCGCCAGCAGCGCGAGACTGGTCACCGGGGAGCTGTTTTTT. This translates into CASSARLVTGELFF.

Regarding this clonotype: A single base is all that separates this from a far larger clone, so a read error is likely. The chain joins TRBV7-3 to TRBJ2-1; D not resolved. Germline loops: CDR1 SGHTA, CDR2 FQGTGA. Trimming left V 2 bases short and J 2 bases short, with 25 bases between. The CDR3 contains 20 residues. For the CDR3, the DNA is TGTGCCAGCAGCTTAGAAAGTCTGGGAACTACCTGGAGCCCCTACAATGAGCAGTTCTTC. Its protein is CASSLESLGTTWSPYNEQFF.

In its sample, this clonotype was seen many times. Here the CDR3 DNA reads TGTGCCAGCAGCTTGGAGGGAGCAGATACGCAGTATTTT. The encoded protein is CASSLEGADTQYF. The chain joins TRBV5-5 to TRBJ2-3; maybe TRBD2 (5 bases). Germline loops: CDR1 SGHKS, CDR2 YYEKEE (reference sequence). The V gene lost 0 bases and the J gene lost 4 bases, with 6 bases spanning the gap. This CDR3 region has 13 residues.